This record concerns one TCR beta chain sequence. As yet, its antigen is unknown. Assay: immunoSEQ multiplex PCR; the TCRdb copy retains only in-frame clones and omits some. Here the sample spans about 78,000 clones, roughly 84% being singletons. This sample stems from a study of OX40 agonist ivuxolimab in advanced cancers. The overall study: Prior anti-PD-1, anti-PD-L1 or anti-CTLA-4 therapy was allowed; approximately 40% had some.

Study-wide findings and caveats: In general, CD8+ T cells held more expanded clones than CD4+ did, on average. Blood T cells, both CD4+ and CD8+, expanded clonally by week 6 at 0.1 to 3.0 mg/kg.

The length of the CDR3 is 17 residues. Unmatched junction bases numbered 11, after V lost 4 bases and J lost 6 bases. CDR1 and CDR2 (germline): SGHTA, FQGTGA. Sequenced here: CD4+ or CD8+ T cells sorted from blood, sampled in a trial of the OX40 agonist ivuxolimab. The chain is built from TRBV7-3 and TRBJ2-3, with 12 bases aligning to TRBD2. The receptor's source is an adult with an advanced solid tumor such as melanoma, head and neck, liver or kidney cancer. Here the CDR3 reads CASSSLGLAGTGDTQYF. Written as DNA, the CDR3 is TGTGCCAGCAGCTCTCTCGGACTAGCGGGGACGGGTGATACGCAGTATTTT.